These 13 T cell receptor beta chains originate from one sample sequenced in a study of cytotoxic CD8 clonotypes in ibrutinib-treated CLL. Here immunoSEQ multiplex PCR was the method, and the copy in TCRdb shows in-frame clones only, minus some. This table has 250,000 to 350,000 clones, approximately 76% appearing once. The sequenced sample was PBMCs, obtained at disease progression, from a patient treated with ibrutinib. The receptor source for this set is a human donor with chronic lymphocytic leukemia.

CDR3 nucleotides: TGCGCCAGCAGCCTAGGACAGGGGGTCAAGTACTTC. Translation: CASSLGQGVKYF. This chain links TRBV5-1 with TRBJ2-7, with 10 bases identical to TRBD1. J lost 11 bases, V lost 4 bases, and 6 bases had no gene match. The CDR3 runs to 12 residues. CDR1 is SGHRS, CDR2 YFSETQ, per germline.

The sample holds a few counts of this clone. The rearrangement joins TRBV10-3 to TRBJ1-2, with D perhaps matching TRBD1 (5 bases). The CDR3 has 12 residues. Trimming left V 4 bases short and J 4 bases short, with 7 bases between. Germline lookup yields CDR1 ENHRY and CDR2 SYGVKD. The CDR3 protein is CAISAGLYGYTF. CDR3 sequence (DNA): TGTGCCATCAGTGCGGGACTCTATGGCTACACCTTC.

The gene calls are TRBV4-2 and TRBJ2-5, with 8 nucleotides matching TRBD1. Germline V gene lookup returns CDR1 LGHNA and CDR2 YNFKEQ. The ends lost 2 bases at V and 1 base at J; junction bases unmatched: 6. The CDR3 consists of 16 residues. CDR3 residues: CASSQRDRRLQETQYF. DNA for the CDR3: TGTGCCAGCAGCCAACGGGACAGGCGACTCCAAGAGACCCAGTACTTC.

The chain's CDR3 is CASSADSLAKNIQYF. The CDR3 DNA follows: TGTGCCAGCAGCGCAGACTCGTTAGCCAAAAACATTCAGTACTTC. This chain joins TRBV9 and TRBJ2-4; D unresolved. The CDR3 runs 15 residues. The germline V gene encodes CDR1 SGDLS and CDR2 YYNGEE. V was cut by 3 bases and J by 0 bases, with 10 bases left in between.

The J gene is TRBJ2-3, the V gene TRBV11-2, with D uncertain. Per germline, CDR1 SGHAT and CDR2 FQNNGV. V lost 0 bases, J lost 2 bases, and 9 bases lay in between. This CDR3 has 15 residues. Here the CDR3 DNA reads TGTGCCAGCAGCTTAGATGCAGGTTACACAGATACGCAGTATTTT. As protein: CASSLDAGYTDTQYF.

Only a few counts were recorded for this clone. This chain connects TRBV10-3 to TRBJ2-1; possibly TRBD1 for D (6 bases). This CDR3 has 12 amino acids. CDR1 is ENHRY, CDR2 SYGVKD, per germline. Trimming shortened V by 6 bases and J by 6 bases, and 9 bases separated the two germline ends. CDR3 DNA: TGTGCCATCAGAGCGGACAGCAATGAGCAGTTCTTC. Protein product: CAIRADSNEQFF.

The chain uses TRBV6-1 and TRBJ1-1; D is ambiguous. Trimming pared 1 base from V and 3 bases from J, leaving 9 bases between. This CDR3 contains 14 residues. Germline lookup yields CDR1 MNHNS and CDR2 SASEGT. The CDR3 region has the DNA TGTGCCAGCAGTGAAGGGGAGGTTTACACTGAAGCTTTCTTT. This translates into CASSEGEVYTEAFF.

The chain joins TRBV9 to TRBJ2-6; the match to TRBD1 covers 8 bases. V lost 0 bases and J lost 1; bases outside the gene matches: 9. Looked up from germline, CDR1 is SGDLS and CDR2 is YYNGEE. The CDR3 is made up of 19 amino acids. The CDR3: CASSVGGQGLVSGANVLTF. CDR3 sequence (DNA): TGTGCCAGCAGCGTAGGTGGACAGGGTTTGGTGTCTGGGGCCAACGTCCTGACTTTC. Full variable domain (rest looked up from reference TRBV9 and TRBJ2-6): DSGVTQTPKHLITATGQRVTLRCSPRSGDLSVYWYQQSLDQGLQFLIQYYNGEERAKGNILERFSAQQFPDLHSELNLSSLELGDSALYFCASSVGGQGLVSGANVLTFGAGSRLTVL.

The rearrangement uses TRBV6-1 and TRBJ2-7; 10 bases line up with TRBD2. The germline V gene encodes CDR1 MNHNS and CDR2 SASEGT. The CDR3 is 15 amino acids. The trim removed 5 bases at V and 5 bases at J, leaving 9 bases unmatched. CDR3 loop: CASSLLIAGGNEQYF. The CDR3 nucleotides read TGTGCCAGCAGTCTCCTGATAGCGGGGGGCAACGAGCAGTACTTC.

This clone was picked up a small number of times. V gene TRBV7-8 combines with J gene TRBJ2-3; no clear D gene. The germline V gene has CDR1 SGHVS and CDR2 FQNEAQ. CDR3 size: 16 residues. Trimming shortened V by 2 bases and J by 0 bases, and 12 bases separated the two germline ends. The CDR3 sequence is CASSLKGGSSTDTQYF. The CDR3, as DNA: TGTGCCAGCAGCTTAAAAGGCGGATCGAGCACAGATACGCAGTATTTT.

The chain employs TRBV6-6 and TRBJ1-2, with D maybe TRBD1 (5 bases). Germline V CDR1 and CDR2: MNHNY, SVGAGI (reference sequence). The CDR3 contains 13 residues. V lost 6 bases and J lost 8, with 16 bases in between. CDR3 protein: CASSLQEAHGYTF. In DNA, the CDR3 is TGTGCCAGCAGCTTACAGGAGGCCCACGGCTACACCTTC.

V and J are TRBV7-9 and TRBJ2-5, with D possibly being TRBD1 (5 bases). The CDR3 sequence is 14 residues long. Germline loops: CDR1 SEHNR, CDR2 FQNEAQ (reference sequence). With 1 base removed from V and 2 bases from J, the gap between germline ends came to 8 bases. The DNA of the CDR3 is TGTGCCAGCAGCTTAGAAGGGGCACAAGAGACCCAGTACTTC. Amino acids: CASSLEGAQETQYF.

The chain recombines TRBV29-1 with TRBJ1-1; tentative D call: TRBD1 (6 bases). Germline V gene data show CDR1 as SQVTM and CDR2 as ANQGSEA. The germline V and J ends were trimmed by 5 bases and 7 bases, with 11 bases remaining between them. This CDR3 has 11 amino acids. The CDR3: CSVITGSEAFF. In nucleotides, the CDR3 is TGCAGCGTTATTACAGGGAGTGAAGCTTTCTTT.